This TCR beta chain comes out of a study of cytomegalovirus exposure and HLA in healthy donors. Findings and limits, study-wide: A prior analysis recorded that most TCR beta V segments were productive about 87% or about 30% of the time. Specific recognition of CMV antigens was confirmed in vitro for a few chains (all CMV-associated). A later analysis revealed that TCR association rates differed between HLA loci, peaking at DRB1 and bottoming out at HLA-C.

CDR1 SEHNR and CDR2 FQNEAQ come from the germline V gene (reference sequence). The CDR3 is 13 amino acids long, termini counted. Remarks on this clone: Its antigen is as yet unknown. No DNA is shown, since the ends of the CDR3 on it are uncertain; the CDR3 is the one TCRdb lists.

60 Vbeta and 13 Jbeta primers were used in PCR. Produced via immunoSEQ multiplex PCR; TCRdb's table is partial and in-frame only. In the table there are some 190,000 clones, just over 75% of which are singletons. Material for sequencing was PBMCs. This TCR was recovered from a man between 18 and 29 years old in good health and CMV-seronegative. The chain uses TRBV7-9 and TRBJ2-7; the table's D call of TRBD2 was not tested on the DNA. The CDR3 loop reads CSSSFGGGAEEYF.